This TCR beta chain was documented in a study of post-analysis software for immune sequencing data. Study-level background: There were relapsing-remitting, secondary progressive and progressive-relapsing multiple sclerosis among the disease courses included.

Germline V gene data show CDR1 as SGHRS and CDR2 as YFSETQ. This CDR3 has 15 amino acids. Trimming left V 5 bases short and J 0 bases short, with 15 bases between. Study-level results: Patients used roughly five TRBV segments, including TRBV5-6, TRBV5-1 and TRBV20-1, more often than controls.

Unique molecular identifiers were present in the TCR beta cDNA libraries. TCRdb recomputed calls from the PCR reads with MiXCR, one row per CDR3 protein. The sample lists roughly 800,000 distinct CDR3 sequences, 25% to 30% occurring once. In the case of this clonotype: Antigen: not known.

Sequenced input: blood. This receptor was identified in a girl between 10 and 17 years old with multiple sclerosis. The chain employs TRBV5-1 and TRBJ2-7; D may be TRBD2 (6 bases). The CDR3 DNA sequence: TGCGCCAGCAGTTTAAGCGGGTCCAGCTCCTACGAGCAGTACTTC. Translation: CASSLSGSSSYEQYF.